This T cell receptor (beta chain) emerged from a study of regulatory T cells in long-lasting Graves disease. The wider study: Patients with persistent Graves' disease had over 5 years of antithyroid drugs and persistent TSH receptor antibodies.

General study results and limits: A reduction in accuracy may have resulted from the small sample size. Sampling was limited to peripheral blood rather than thyroid tissue. A greater number of public clonotypes (2,741) was shared by persistent patients than by new patients (roughly 930).

The time point here: persistent/refractory GD, antithyroid drugs over 5 years with positive TRAb. Preparation of the TCR library used RNA extracted from PBMCs. This clonotype was seen a few times. No antigen is known for it. Arm-PCR of CDR3 regions and iRepertoire HTBI primers were the basis on which TCR beta libraries were built. TCRdb re-derived calls from the multiplex PCR reads in MiXCR, one entry per CDR3 protein. The sample contains hundreds of thousands of distinct CDR3 sequences, approximately 31% of which appear only once. This sample comprised peripheral blood mononuclear cells (PBMCs), obtained when the disease was refractory, from a patient treated with antithyroid drugs. This receptor was obtained from a female donor with Graves disease.

The CDR3 loop is CSVQEDAGVHEQYF. CDR3 coding DNA: TGCAGCGTCCAAGAGGATGCGGGAGTCCACGAGCAGTACTTC. This chain uses TRBV29-1 with TRBJ2-7; 7 nucleotides match TRBD2. The CDR3 loop spans 14 amino acids. Per germline, CDR1 SQVTM and CDR2 ANQGSEA. V lost 6 bases to trimming and J lost 5 bases; unmatched junction nucleotides: 13.